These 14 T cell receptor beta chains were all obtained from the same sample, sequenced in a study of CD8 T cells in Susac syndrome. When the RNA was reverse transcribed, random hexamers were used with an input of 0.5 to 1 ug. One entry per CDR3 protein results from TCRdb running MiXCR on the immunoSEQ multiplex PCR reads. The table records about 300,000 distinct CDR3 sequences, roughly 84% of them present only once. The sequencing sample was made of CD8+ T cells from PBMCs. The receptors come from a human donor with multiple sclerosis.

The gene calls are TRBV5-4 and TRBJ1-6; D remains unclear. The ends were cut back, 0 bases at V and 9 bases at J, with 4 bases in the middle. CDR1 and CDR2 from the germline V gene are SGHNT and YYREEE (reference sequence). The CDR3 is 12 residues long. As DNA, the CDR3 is TGTGCCAGCAGCTTGGACGGTTCACCCCTCCACTTT. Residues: CASSLDGSPLHF.

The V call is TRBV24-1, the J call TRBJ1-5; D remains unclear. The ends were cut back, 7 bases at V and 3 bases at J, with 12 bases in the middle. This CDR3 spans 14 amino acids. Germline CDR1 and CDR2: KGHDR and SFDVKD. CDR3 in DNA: TGTGCCACCAGCGGTGCGGCAGTCAATCAGCCCCAGCATTTT. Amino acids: CATSGAAVNQPQHF.

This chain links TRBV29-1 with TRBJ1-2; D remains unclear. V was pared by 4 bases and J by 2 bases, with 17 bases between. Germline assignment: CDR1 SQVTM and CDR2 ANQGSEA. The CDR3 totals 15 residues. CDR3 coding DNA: TGCAGCGTTGTTGGCCGGGGTTGGAAGAACTATGGCTACACCTTC. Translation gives CSVVGRGWKNYGYTF.

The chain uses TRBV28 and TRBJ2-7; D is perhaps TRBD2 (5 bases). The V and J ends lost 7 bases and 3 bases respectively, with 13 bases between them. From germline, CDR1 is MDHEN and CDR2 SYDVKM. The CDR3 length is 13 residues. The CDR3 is CASNPRDRYEQYF. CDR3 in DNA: TGTGCCAGCAATCCTCGGGATCGCTACGAGCAGTACTTC. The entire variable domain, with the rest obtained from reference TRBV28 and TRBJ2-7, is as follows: DVKVTQSSRYLVKRTGEKVFLECVQDMDHENMFWYRQDPGLGLRLIYFSYDVKMKEKGDIPEGYSVSREKKERFSLILESASTNQTSMYLCASNPRDRYEQYFGPGTRLTVT.

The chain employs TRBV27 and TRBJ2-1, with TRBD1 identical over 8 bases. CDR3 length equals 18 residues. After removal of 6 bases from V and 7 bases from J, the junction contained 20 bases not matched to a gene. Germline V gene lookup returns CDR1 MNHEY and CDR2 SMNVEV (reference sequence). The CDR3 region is CASRPTWRPGGPRNEQFF. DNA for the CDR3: TGTGCCAGCAGGCCGACGTGGCGCCCAGGGGGCCCCCGGAATGAGCAGTTCTTC.

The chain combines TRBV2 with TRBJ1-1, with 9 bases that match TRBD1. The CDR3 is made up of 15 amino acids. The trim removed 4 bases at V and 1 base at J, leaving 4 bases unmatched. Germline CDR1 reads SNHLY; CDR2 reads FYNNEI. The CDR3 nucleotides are TGTGCCAGCAGTGGAAAACAGGGGGCGAACACTGAAGCTTTCTTT. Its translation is CASSGKQGANTEAFF. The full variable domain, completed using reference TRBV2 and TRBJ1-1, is EPEVTQTPSHQVTQMGQEVILRCVPISNHLYFYWYRQILGQKVEFLVSFYNNEISEKSEIFDDQFSVERPDGSNFTLKIRSTKLEDSAMYFCASSGKQGANTEAFFGQGTRLTVV.

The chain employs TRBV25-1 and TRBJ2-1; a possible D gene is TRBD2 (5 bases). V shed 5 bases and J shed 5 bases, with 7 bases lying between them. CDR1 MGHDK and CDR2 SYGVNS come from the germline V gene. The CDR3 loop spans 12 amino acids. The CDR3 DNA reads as TGTGCCAGCAGTAGGGAGAACAATGAGCAGTTCTTC. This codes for CASSRENNEQFF. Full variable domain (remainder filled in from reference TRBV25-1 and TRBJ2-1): EADIYQTPRYLVIGTGKKITLECSQTMGHDKMYWYQQDPGMELHLIHYSYGVNSTEKGDLSSESTVSRIRTEHFPLTLESARPSHTSQYLCASSRENNEQFFGPGTRLTVL.

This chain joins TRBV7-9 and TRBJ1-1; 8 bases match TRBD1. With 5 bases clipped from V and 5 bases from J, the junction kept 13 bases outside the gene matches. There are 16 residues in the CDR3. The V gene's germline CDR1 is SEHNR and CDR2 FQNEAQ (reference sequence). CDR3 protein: CASSPREAGGRTEAFF. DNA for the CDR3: TGTGCCAGCAGCCCACGAGAGGCAGGGGGCAGGACTGAAGCTTTCTTT.

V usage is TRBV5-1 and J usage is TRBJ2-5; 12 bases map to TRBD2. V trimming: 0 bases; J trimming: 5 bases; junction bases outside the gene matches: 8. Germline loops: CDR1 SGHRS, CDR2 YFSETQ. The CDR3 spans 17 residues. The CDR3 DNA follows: TGCGCCAGCAGCTTGGCACTAGCGGGAGGACCGGGGGAGACCCAGTACTTC. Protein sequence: CASSLALAGGPGETQYF.

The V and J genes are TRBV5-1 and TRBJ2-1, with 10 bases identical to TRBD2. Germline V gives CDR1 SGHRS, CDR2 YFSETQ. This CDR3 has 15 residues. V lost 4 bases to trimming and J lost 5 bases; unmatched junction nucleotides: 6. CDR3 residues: CASSARTSGNNEQFF. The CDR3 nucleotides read TGCGCCAGCAGCGCCAGGACTAGCGGAAACAATGAGCAGTTCTTC. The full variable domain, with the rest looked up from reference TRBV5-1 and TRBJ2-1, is KAGVTQTPRYLIKTRGQQVTLSCSPISGHRSVSWYQQTPGQGLQFLFEYFSETQRNKGNFPGRFSGRQFSNSRSEMNVSTLELGDSALYLCASSARTSGNNEQFFGPGTRLTVL.

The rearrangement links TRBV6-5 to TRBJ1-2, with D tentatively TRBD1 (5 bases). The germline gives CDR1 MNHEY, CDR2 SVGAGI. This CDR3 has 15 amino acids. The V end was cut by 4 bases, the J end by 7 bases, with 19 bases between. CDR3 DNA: TGTGCCAGCAGTTCCCTGGAAGGGGCTATCGGTGGCTACACCTTC. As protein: CASSSLEGAIGGYTF.

The CDR3 protein is CASSNPGTLANEKLFF. The CDR3 DNA sequence: TGTGCCAGCAGCAACCCAGGGACACTTGCTAATGAAAAACTGTTTTTT. This chain connects TRBV28 to TRBJ1-4, with D tentatively TRBD1 (6 bases). V lost 6 bases and J 3 bases, leaving 17 bases between the germline ends. Germline V gene sequence: CDR1 MDHEN, CDR2 SYDVKM. This CDR3 region has 16 residues.

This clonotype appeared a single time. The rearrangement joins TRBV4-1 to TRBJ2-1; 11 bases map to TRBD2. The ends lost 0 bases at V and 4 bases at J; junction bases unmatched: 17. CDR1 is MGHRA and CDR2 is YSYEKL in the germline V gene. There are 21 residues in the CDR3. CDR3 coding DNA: TGCGCCAGCAGCCAAGAGGGCGTAGCGGGAGGGCGTTCTGGGGGGTACAATGAGCAGTTCTTC. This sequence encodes CASSQEGVAGGRSGGYNEQFF.

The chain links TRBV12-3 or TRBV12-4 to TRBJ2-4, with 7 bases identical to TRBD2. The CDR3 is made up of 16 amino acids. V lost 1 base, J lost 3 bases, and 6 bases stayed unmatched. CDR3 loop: CASSLERLAVKNIQYF. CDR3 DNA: TGTGCCAGCAGTTTAGAGAGGCTAGCGGTCAAAAACATTCAGTACTTC.